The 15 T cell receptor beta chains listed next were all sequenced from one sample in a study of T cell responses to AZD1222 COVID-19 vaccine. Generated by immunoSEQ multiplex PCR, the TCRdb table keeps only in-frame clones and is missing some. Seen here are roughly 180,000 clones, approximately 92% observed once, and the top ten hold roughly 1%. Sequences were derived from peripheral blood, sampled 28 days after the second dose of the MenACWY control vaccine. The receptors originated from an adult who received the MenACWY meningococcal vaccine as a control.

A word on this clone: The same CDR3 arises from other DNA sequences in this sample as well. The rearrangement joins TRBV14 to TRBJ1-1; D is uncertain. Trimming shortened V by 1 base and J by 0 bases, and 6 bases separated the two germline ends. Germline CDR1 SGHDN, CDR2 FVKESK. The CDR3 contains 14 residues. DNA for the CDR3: TGTGCCAGCAGCCAAGCGGGAATGAACACTGAAGCTTTCTTT. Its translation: CASSQAGMNTEAFF.

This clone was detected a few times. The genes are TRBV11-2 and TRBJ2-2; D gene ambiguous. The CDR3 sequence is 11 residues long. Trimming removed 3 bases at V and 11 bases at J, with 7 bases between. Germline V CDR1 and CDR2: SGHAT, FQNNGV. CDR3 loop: CASSFSSELFF. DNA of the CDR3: TGTGCCAGCAGCTTTAGTAGTGAGCTGTTTTTT.

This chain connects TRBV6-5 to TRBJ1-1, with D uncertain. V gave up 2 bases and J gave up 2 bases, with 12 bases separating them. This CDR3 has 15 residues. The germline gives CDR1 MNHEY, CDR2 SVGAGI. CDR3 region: CASSYTDLINTEAFF. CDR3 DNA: TGTGCCAGCAGTTACACGGACTTAATCAACACTGAAGCTTTCTTT.

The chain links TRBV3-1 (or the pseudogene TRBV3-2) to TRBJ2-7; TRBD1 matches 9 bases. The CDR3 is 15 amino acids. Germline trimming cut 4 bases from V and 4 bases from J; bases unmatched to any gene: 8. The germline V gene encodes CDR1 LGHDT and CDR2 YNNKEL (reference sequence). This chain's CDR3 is CASSPRDRDPYEQYF. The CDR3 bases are TGTGCCAGCAGCCCCCGGGACAGGGACCCTTACGAGCAGTACTTC.

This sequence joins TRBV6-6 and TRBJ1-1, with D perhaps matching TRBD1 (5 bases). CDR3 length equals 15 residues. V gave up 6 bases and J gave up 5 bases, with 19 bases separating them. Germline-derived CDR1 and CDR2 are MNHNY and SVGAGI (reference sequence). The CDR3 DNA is TGTGCCAGCAGCCCAGGACCCAACGGGGGGACTGAAGCTTTCTTT. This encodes CASSPGPNGGTEAFF.

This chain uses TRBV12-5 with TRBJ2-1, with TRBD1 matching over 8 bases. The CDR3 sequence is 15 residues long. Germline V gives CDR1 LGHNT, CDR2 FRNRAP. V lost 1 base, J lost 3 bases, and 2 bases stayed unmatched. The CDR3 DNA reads TGTGCTAGTGGTTTGGGACAGGGGCTCTACAATGAGCAGTTCTTC. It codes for CASGLGQGLYNEQFF.

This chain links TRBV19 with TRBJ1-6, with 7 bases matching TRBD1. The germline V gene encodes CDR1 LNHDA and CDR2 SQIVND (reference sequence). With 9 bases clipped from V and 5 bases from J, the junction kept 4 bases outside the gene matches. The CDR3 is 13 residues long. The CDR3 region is CASGTEDNSPLHF. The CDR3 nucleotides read TGTGCCAGCGGGACAGAAGATAATTCACCCCTCCACTTT. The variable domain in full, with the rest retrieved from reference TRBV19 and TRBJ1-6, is DGGITQSPKYLFRKEGQNVTLSCEQNLNHDAMYWYRQDPGQGLRLIYYSQIVNDFQKGDIAEGYSVSREKKESFPLTVTSAQKNPTAFYLCASGTEDNSPLHFGNGTRLTVT.

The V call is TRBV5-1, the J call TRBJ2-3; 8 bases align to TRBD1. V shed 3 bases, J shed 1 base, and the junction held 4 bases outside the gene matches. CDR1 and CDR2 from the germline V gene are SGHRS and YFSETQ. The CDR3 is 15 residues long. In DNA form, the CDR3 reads TGCGCCAGCAGCTCCGGACAGGGCCGCACAGATACGCAGTATTTT. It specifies CASSSGQGRTDTQYF. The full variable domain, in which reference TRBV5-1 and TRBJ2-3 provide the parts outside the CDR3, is KAGVTQTPRYLIKTRGQQVTLSCSPISGHRSVSWYQQTPGQGLQFLFEYFSETQRNKGNFPGRFSGRQFSNSRSEMNVSTLELGDSALYLCASSSGQGRTDTQYFGPGTRLTVL.

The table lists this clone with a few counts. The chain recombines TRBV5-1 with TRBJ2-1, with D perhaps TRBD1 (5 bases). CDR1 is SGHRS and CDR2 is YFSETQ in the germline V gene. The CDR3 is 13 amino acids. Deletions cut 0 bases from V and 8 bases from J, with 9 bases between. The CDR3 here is CASSLASGHEQFF. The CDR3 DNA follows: TGCGCCAGCAGCTTGGCCTCAGGGCATGAGCAGTTCTTC.

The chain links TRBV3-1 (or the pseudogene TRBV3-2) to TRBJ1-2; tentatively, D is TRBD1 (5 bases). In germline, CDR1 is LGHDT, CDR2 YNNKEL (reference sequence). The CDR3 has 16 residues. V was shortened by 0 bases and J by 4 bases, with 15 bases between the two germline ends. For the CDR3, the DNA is TGTGCCAGCAGCCAAGATTTGAAGACAGCAGCCTATGGCTACACCTTC. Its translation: CASSQDLKTAAYGYTF.

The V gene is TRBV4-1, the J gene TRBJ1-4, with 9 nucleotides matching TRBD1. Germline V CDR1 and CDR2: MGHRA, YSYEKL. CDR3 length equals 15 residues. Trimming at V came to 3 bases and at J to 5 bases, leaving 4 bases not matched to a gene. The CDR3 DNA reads TGCGCCAGCAGCCACCTGACAGGGGGAAATGAAAAACTGTTTTTT. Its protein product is CASSHLTGGNEKLFF.

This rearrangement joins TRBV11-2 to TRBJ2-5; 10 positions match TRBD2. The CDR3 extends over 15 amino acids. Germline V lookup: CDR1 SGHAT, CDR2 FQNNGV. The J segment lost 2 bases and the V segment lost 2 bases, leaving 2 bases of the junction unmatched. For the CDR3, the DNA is TGTGCCAGCAGCTTATCTAGCGGGGGACAAGAGACCCAGTACTTC. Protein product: CASSLSSGGQETQYF.

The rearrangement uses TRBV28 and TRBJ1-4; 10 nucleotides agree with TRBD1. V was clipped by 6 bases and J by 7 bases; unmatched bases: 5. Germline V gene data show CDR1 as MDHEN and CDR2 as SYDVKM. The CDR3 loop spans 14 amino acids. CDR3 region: CASSYGTGVEKLFF. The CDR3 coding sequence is TGTGCCAGCAGCTACGGGACAGGGGTTGAAAAACTGTTTTTT.

This chain's CDR3 is CASSSGTDYGYTF. In DNA, the CDR3 is TGTGCCAGCAGCTCCGGGACGGACTATGGCTACACCTTC. This chain uses TRBV7-9 with TRBJ1-2; perhaps TRBD1 as D (5 bases). The germline V gene has CDR1 SEHNR and CDR2 FQNEAQ (reference sequence). This CDR3 is 13 amino acids long. The germline V and J ends were trimmed by 4 bases and 3 bases, with 9 bases remaining between them.

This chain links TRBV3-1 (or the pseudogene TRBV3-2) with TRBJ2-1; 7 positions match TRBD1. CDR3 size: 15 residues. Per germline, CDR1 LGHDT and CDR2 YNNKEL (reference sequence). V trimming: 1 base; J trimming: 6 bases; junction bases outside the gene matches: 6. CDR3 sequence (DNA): TGTGCCAGCAGCCAAGGGGCTAACAGGGGCAATGAGCAGTTCTTC. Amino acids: CASSQGANRGNEQFF.